These 17 T cell receptor beta chains originate from one sample sequenced in a study of cytomegalovirus exposure and HLA in healthy donors. Primers for the PCR totalled 60 Vbeta and 13 Jbeta. TCRdb's copy holds only in-frame clones and misses some; the assay was immunoSEQ multiplex PCR. The sample records around 150,000 clones, approximately 84% being singletons. The sample was PBMCs. The receptor source for this set is a man aged 25 to 40 in good health and CMV-seropositive.

The V gene is TRBV19, the J gene TRBJ1-2; tentative D call: TRBD1 (6 bases). The CDR3 is made up of 16 amino acids. CDR1 is LNHDA and CDR2 is SQIVND in the germline V gene (reference sequence). V was shortened by 5 bases and J by 2 bases, with 18 bases between the two germline ends. In nucleotides, the CDR3 is TGTGCCAGTAGTCATACCGGGACACCCGTCAACTATGGCTACACCTTC. Amino acids: CASSHTGTPVNYGYTF.

The chain carries TRBV29-1 and TRBJ2-1; 11 nucleotides agree with TRBD1. The V segment lost 0 bases and the J segment 9 bases; nucleotides outside the gene matches: 4. Germline lookup yields CDR1 SQVTM and CDR2 ANQGSEA. The CDR3 is made up of 14 amino acids. The CDR3 protein is CSVEDGTGGVEQFF. The CDR3 DNA reads TGCAGCGTTGAAGACGGGACAGGGGGTGTTGAGCAGTTCTTC.

The rearrangement links TRBV5-1 to TRBJ1-1; 10 positions match TRBD1. The CDR3 consists of 17 residues. With 0 bases clipped from V and 4 bases from J, the junction kept 9 bases outside the gene matches. Germline CDR1 is SGHRS and CDR2 is YFSETQ. CDR3 residues: CASSLVGQGRGTTEAFF. DNA for the CDR3: TGCGCCAGCAGCTTGGTGGGACAGGGGAGGGGAACCACTGAAGCTTTCTTT.

This chain uses TRBV6-1 with TRBJ2-7; a weak D match, TRBD1 (7 bases). Trimming removed 5 bases from V and 3 bases from J, with 17 bases in between. Germline V gene data show CDR1 as MNHNS and CDR2 as SASEGT. CDR3 length: 15 amino acids. The CDR3 coding sequence is TGTGCCAGCAGTACCCAGGGGGGACAGCTCTACGAGCAGTACTTC. Translating gives CASSTQGGQLYEQYF.

V and J are TRBV27 and TRBJ2-5; a possible D gene is TRBD1 (7 bases). Germline lookup yields CDR1 MNHEY and CDR2 SMNVEV (reference sequence). This CDR3 contains 16 residues. Trimming took 6 bases from V and 1 from J, leaving 18 bases between them. CDR3: CASSPWAGGLQETQYF. DNA for the CDR3: TGTGCCAGCAGCCCATGGGCAGGGGGGCTCCAAGAGACCCAGTACTTC.

The rearrangement uses TRBV18 and TRBJ1-3; the match to TRBD1 covers 7 bases. V gave up 5 bases and J gave up 2 bases; unmatched junction bases: 3. The CDR3 runs to 14 residues. Germline CDR1 reads KGHSH; CDR2 reads LQKENI. CDR3 in DNA: TGTGCCAGCTCATCCGGGACAGCTGGAAACACCATATATTTT. Translating it yields CASSSGTAGNTIYF.

The chain is built from TRBV20-1 and TRBJ2-5; no firm D call. TRBJ2-7 explains the end of the DNA better; the J call may be wrong. Germline CDR1 and CDR2: DFQATT and SNEGSKA (reference sequence). The CDR3 has 10 residues. CDR3 DNA sequence: TGCAGTGCTTTAGACTACGAGCAGTACTTC. It is translated as CSALDYEQYF.

The chain couples TRBV27 to TRBJ2-1, with 8 bases that match TRBD2. The CDR3 has 16 amino acids. Germline V gene lookup returns CDR1 MNHEY and CDR2 SMNVEV (reference sequence). V dropped 1 base and J dropped 6; count of bases not matched to a gene: 8. The CDR3 reads CASSLYAGGSLNEQFF. CDR3 DNA: TGTGCCAGCAGTTTATACGCGGGAGGCTCTCTCAATGAGCAGTTCTTC.

This clone was detected only a few times. The chain links TRBV28 to TRBJ1-2; TRBD1 matches at 8 bases. The CDR3 totals 14 residues. Looked up from germline, CDR1 is MDHEN and CDR2 is SYDVKM. After removal of 4 bases from V and 4 bases from J, the junction contained 5 bases not matched to a gene. CDR3 sequence reads: CASSSPGQGYGYTF. CDR3 bases: TGTGCCAGCAGTTCGCCTGGACAGGGCTATGGCTACACCTTC.

The chain carries TRBV6-5 and TRBJ2-5; D is possibly TRBD2 (5 bases). Trimming took 6 bases from V and 5 from J, leaving 19 bases between them. Germline V lookup: CDR1 MNHEY, CDR2 SVGAGI. The CDR3 spans 15 residues. The CDR3 protein is CASSSGRGWEETQYF. CDR3 coding DNA: TGTGCCAGCAGCTCCGGTCGGGGTTGGGAGGAGACCCAGTACTTC.

The chain uses TRBV27 and TRBJ2-2; 8 bases fit TRBD2. Trimming removed 2 bases from V and 5 bases from J; junction bases left unmatched: 4. Looked up from germline, CDR1 is MNHEY and CDR2 is SMNVEV (reference sequence). The CDR3 extends over 15 amino acids. The CDR3 loop reads CASSLGGRSTGELFF. The CDR3 nucleotides read TGTGCCAGCAGTTTAGGCGGGAGGAGTACCGGGGAGCTGTTTTTT.

This clone was observed once. This sequence joins TRBV5-6 and TRBJ2-1; D is possibly TRBD2 (6 bases). The length of the CDR3 is 13 residues. V lost 2 bases and J 8 bases, leaving 11 bases between the germline ends. The germline V gene encodes CDR1 SGHDT and CDR2 YYEEEE. CDR3 nucleotide sequence: TGTGCCAGCAGCTTAGACGGGAGTTATGAGCAGTTCTTC. This gives the protein CASSLDGSYEQFF.

The J gene is TRBJ2-2, the V gene TRBV11-3, with D perhaps matching TRBD2 (6 bases). V dropped 2 bases and J dropped 7 bases, with 11 bases sitting between them. The CDR3 covers 14 residues. Germline lookup yields CDR1 SGHNT and CDR2 YENEEA. The CDR3 sequence is CASSLSGGYGELFF. The DNA of the CDR3 is TGTGCCAGCAGCTTATCTGGGGGGTACGGGGAGCTGTTTTTT. The full variable domain, rest sourced from reference TRBV11-3 and TRBJ2-2, is EAGVVQSPRYKIIEKKQPVAFWCNPISGHNTLYWYLQNLGQGPELLIRYENEEAVDDSQLPKDRFSAERLKGVDSTLKIQPAELGDSAVYLCASSLSGGYGELFFGEGSRLTVL.

This clone occurred once. This sample includes further DNA sequences coding for the same CDR3. The V and J genes are TRBV5-8 and TRBJ2-7; 10 nucleotides align to TRBD2. J was trimmed by 7 bases and V by 5 bases; bases with no gene match: 12. The CDR3 is 15 residues long. Germline loops: CDR1 SGHTS, CDR2 YDEGEE. As DNA, the CDR3 is TGTGCCAGCAGTGACCTAGCGGGAGTCCGCTATGAGCAGTACTTC. This sequence encodes CASSDLAGVRYEQYF.

This clone turned up a few times. The chain couples TRBV6-5 to TRBJ1-1; 10 bases agree with TRBD1. The germline V gene has CDR1 MNHEY and CDR2 SVGAGI. The CDR3 is made up of 15 amino acids. V gave up 4 bases and J gave up 2 bases; unmatched junction bases: 4. For the CDR3, the DNA is TGTGCCAGCAGTTCTGGACAGGGGGTAAACACTGAAGCTTTCTTT. Amino acid sequence: CASSSGQGVNTEAFF.

A few counts support this clone. The genes are TRBV4-2 and TRBJ2-7; D gene ambiguous. The germline V and J ends were trimmed by 2 bases and 3 bases, with 11 bases remaining between them. Germline-derived CDR1 and CDR2 are LGHNA and YNFKEQ. The CDR3 totals 14 residues. The chain's CDR3 is CASSQSAQDYEQYF. CDR3 nucleotide sequence: TGTGCCAGCAGCCAATCGGCGCAGGACTACGAGCAGTACTTC.

This clone was seen once. The rearrangement joins TRBV29-1 to TRBJ2-1; possibly TRBD1 for D (7 bases). Germline CDR1 reads SQVTM; CDR2 reads ANQGSEA. Trimming shortened V by 1 base and J by 3 bases, and 10 bases separated the two germline ends. The CDR3 length is 14 residues. The CDR3, as DNA: TGCAGCGTTGAAGGGAGGGGGCGCTACAATGAGCAGTTCTTC. Protein product: CSVEGRGRYNEQFF.